This is a list of T cell receptor beta chains from one sample in a study of cytomegalovirus exposure and HLA in healthy donors. Produced via immunoSEQ multiplex PCR; TCRdb's table is partial and in-frame only. This sample has tens of thousands of clones, with about 80% found just once. Sequenced input: PBMCs. The receptors shown here come from a male donor in good health and CMV-seronegative. CDR3s include the opening cysteine and the closing phenylalanine or tryptophan. Each record gives: J gene, D gene, V gene, CDR3 length, clone size, CDR3 DNA, CDR3 protein. The D gene is left open where the match is weak. Rows give clone size only sometimes, using once, few, many, or a class for an expanded clone.

J gene: TRBJ1-2
D gene: TRBD1
V gene: TRBV5-1
CDR3 length: 17
clone size: .
CDR3 DNA: TGCGCCAGCAGCTCGGGGACAGAAGGGCCCAGAAACTATGGCTACACCTTC
CDR3 protein: CASSSGTEGPRNYGYTF

J gene: TRBJ2-1
D gene: .
V gene: TRBV7-2
CDR3 length: 12
clone size: .
CDR3 DNA: TGTGCCAGCAGCAGAGACAGTCCCGAGCAGTTCTTC
CDR3 protein: CASSRDSPEQFF

J gene: TRBJ1-2
D gene: .
V gene: TRBV7-2
CDR3 length: 16
clone size: .
CDR3 DNA: TGTGCCAGCAGCTTAGCGCCCCTCCCAGGCCGCTATGGCTACACCTTC
CDR3 protein: CASSLAPLPGRYGYTF

J gene: TRBJ1-1
D gene: .
V gene: TRBV5-6
CDR3 length: 15
clone size: once
CDR3 DNA: TGTGCCAGCACGCTTTACTCGGGACAGAACACTGAAGCTTTCTTT
CDR3 protein: CASTLYSGQNTEAFF

J gene: TRBJ2-1
D gene: TRBD2
V gene: TRBV5-4
CDR3 length: 20
clone size: .
CDR3 DNA: TGTGCCAGCAGCTCGATTGGCCTAGCGGGAGAAGAGCGGGCCTACAATGAGCAGTTCTTC
CDR3 protein: CASSSIGLAGEERAYNEQFF

J gene: TRBJ2-7
D gene: TRBD1
V gene: TRBV6-1
CDR3 length: 12
clone size: .
CDR3 DNA: TGTGCCAGCAGTTCACAGGGGCACGAGCAGTACTTC
CDR3 protein: CASSSQGHEQYF

J gene: TRBJ1-5
D gene: TRBD1
V gene: TRBV30
CDR3 length: 17
clone size: .
CDR3 DNA: TGTGCCTGGAGTGCTAGAGGACAGGGTTGGAGCAATCAGCCCCAGCATTTT
CDR3 protein: CAWSARGQGWSNQPQHF

J gene: TRBJ2-1
D gene: .
V gene: TRBV14
CDR3 length: 14
clone size: .
CDR3 DNA: TGTGCCAGCAGCCAAGATTTGGCCGTTTATGAGCAGTTCTTC
CDR3 protein: CASSQDLAVYEQFF

J gene: TRBJ2-2
D gene: TRBD1
V gene: TRBV7-7
CDR3 length: 13
clone size: .
CDR3 DNA: TGTGCTAGCAGCTTAGAAGTGGGACAGTGGCTGTTTTTT
CDR3 protein: CASSLEVGQWLFF

J gene: TRBJ1-3
D gene: .
V gene: TRBV6-5
CDR3 length: 14
clone size: .
CDR3 DNA: TGTGCCAGCAGCCGTAGGGACAAAGGAAACACCATATATTTT
CDR3 protein: CASSRRDKGNTIYF

J gene: TRBJ2-2
D gene: TRBD1
V gene: TRBV19
CDR3 length: 15
clone size: .
CDR3 DNA: TGTGCCAGTAGTTCTGACAGGGGGAGCTCGGGGGAGCTGTTTTTT
CDR3 protein: CASSSDRGSSGELFF

J gene: TRBJ1-1
D gene: TRBD1
V gene: TRBV18
CDR3 length: 16
clone size: .
CDR3 DNA: TGTGCCAGCTCACCTGACCTTGGACAGGGAGAAACTGAAGCTTTCTTT
CDR3 protein: CASSPDLGQGETEAFF

J gene: TRBJ2-2
D gene: TRBD1
V gene: TRBV5-1
CDR3 length: 20
clone size: .
CDR3 DNA: TGCGCCAGCAGCCCCCAAAAACGGACAGGGGGACAAATTTACACCGGGGAGCTGTTTTTT
CDR3 protein: CASSPQKRTGGQIYTGELFF

J gene: TRBJ1-2
D gene: TRBD1
V gene: TRBV7-6
CDR3 length: 16
clone size: .
CDR3 DNA: TGTGCCAGCAAACCCTACGACAGGGGCGCGAACTATGGCTACACCTTC
CDR3 protein: CASKPYDRGANYGYTF

J gene: TRBJ1-1
D gene: TRBD1
V gene: TRBV7-2
CDR3 length: 14
clone size: .
CDR3 DNA: TGTGCCAGCAGCTTACAGGGGGCGCGGACTGAAGCTTTCTTT
CDR3 protein: CASSLQGARTEAFF

J gene: TRBJ2-5
D gene: .
V gene: TRBV6-6
CDR3 length: 14
clone size: .
CDR3 DNA: TGTGCCAGCAGTAGAACCTTAACTCAAGAGACCCAGTACTTC
CDR3 protein: CASSRTLTQETQYF

J gene: TRBJ2-3
D gene: TRBD2
V gene: TRBV4-2
CDR3 length: 16
clone size: .
CDR3 DNA: TGTGCCAGCAGCCAAGAAATTAGCGGGGGTGGAGATACGCAGTATTTT
CDR3 protein: CASSQEISGGGDTQYF

J gene: TRBJ2-1
D gene: TRBD2
V gene: TRBV7-3
CDR3 length: 13
clone size: .
CDR3 DNA: TGTGCCAGCAGCCCACCGGGAGGGATTGAGCAGTTCTTC
CDR3 protein: CASSPPGGIEQFF

J gene: TRBJ1-2
D gene: .
V gene: TRBV25-1
CDR3 length: 13
clone size: once
CDR3 DNA: TGTGCCAGCAGACAGGGCCAATACTATGGCTACACCTTC
CDR3 protein: CASRQGQYYGYTF

J gene: TRBJ1-1
D gene: .
V gene: TRBV7-2
CDR3 length: 16
clone size: .
CDR3 DNA: TGTGCCAGCAGCTCTCCCCGGGGTTTCATGAACACTGAAGCTTTCTTT
CDR3 protein: CASSSPRGFMNTEAFF

J gene: TRBJ2-7
D gene: TRBD2
V gene: TRBV2
CDR3 length: 15
clone size: .
CDR3 DNA: TGTGCCAGCAGTCAAGAGCGGGGGTCTTCCTACGAGCAGTACTTC
CDR3 protein: CASSQERGSSYEQYF

J gene: TRBJ2-1
D gene: .
V gene: TRBV28
CDR3 length: 14
clone size: few
CDR3 DNA: TGTGCCAGCAGTTTCTACGGGTCCTACAATGAGCAGTTCTTC
CDR3 protein: CASSFYGSYNEQFF

J gene: TRBJ2-1
D gene: TRBD2
V gene: TRBV5-1
CDR3 length: 19
clone size: .
CDR3 DNA: TGCGCCAGCAGCTCCCCGGGACTAGCGGGAGAGGGGAGACACAATGAGCAGTTCTTC
CDR3 protein: CASSSPGLAGEGRHNEQFF

J gene: TRBJ2-1
D gene: .
V gene: TRBV7-6
CDR3 length: 15
clone size: few
CDR3 DNA: TGTGCCAGCAGCTTAACGGACAGAACCTACAATGAGCAGTTCTTC
CDR3 protein: CASSLTDRTYNEQFF

J gene: TRBJ2-7
D gene: .
V gene: TRBV7-9
CDR3 length: 11
clone size: .
CDR3 DNA: TGTGCCAGCAGCCCGAGTATCGAGCAGTACTTC
CDR3 protein: CASSPSIEQYF

J gene: TRBJ1-1
D gene: .
V gene: TRBV6-1
CDR3 length: 14
clone size: .
CDR3 DNA: TGTGCCAGCAGTGAAAGGGGTATTGCTACTGAAGCTTTCTTT
CDR3 protein: CASSERGIATEAFF

J gene: TRBJ1-1
D gene: .
V gene: TRBV19
CDR3 length: 14
clone size: few
CDR3 DNA: TGTGCCGCCTTCGGGACATCTTCTCCAACTGAAGCTTTCTTT
CDR3 protein: CAAFGTSSPTEAFF

J gene: TRBJ2-4
D gene: .
V gene: TRBV28
CDR3 length: 13
clone size: .
CDR3 DNA: TGTGCCACCTGGGCGGGGAACAAAAACATTCAGTACTTC
CDR3 protein: CATWAGNKNIQYF

J gene: TRBJ1-1
D gene: .
V gene: TRBV11-3
CDR3 length: 14
clone size: .
CDR3 DNA: TGTGCCAGCAGCTTAGAGACAGGAAATAGTGAAGCTTTCTTT
CDR3 protein: CASSLETGNSEAFF

J gene: TRBJ1-2
D gene: TRBD1
V gene: TRBV7-3
CDR3 length: 15
clone size: .
CDR3 DNA: TGTGCCAGCAGCTTTACAGGGGGTGGAGGGTCTGGCTACACCTTC
CDR3 protein: CASSFTGGGGSGYTF

J gene: TRBJ2-1
D gene: TRBD1
V gene: TRBV7-2
CDR3 length: 15
clone size: .
CDR3 DNA: TGTGCCAGCAGCACCCGCCGGGACAGGGACAATGAGCAGTTCTTC
CDR3 protein: CASSTRRDRDNEQFF

J gene: TRBJ1-1
D gene: TRBD1
V gene: TRBV5-1
CDR3 length: 16
clone size: .
CDR3 DNA: TGCGCCAGCAGCACCTTGACAGGGAGCATGAACACTGAAGCTTTCTTT
CDR3 protein: CASSTLTGSMNTEAFF

J gene: TRBJ1-1
D gene: .
V gene: TRBV28
CDR3 length: 13
clone size: .
CDR3 DNA: TGTGCCAGCAGTTCGTCAGGGGTAACTGAAGCTTTCTTT
CDR3 protein: CASSSSGVTEAFF

J gene: TRBJ2-1
D gene: TRBD2
V gene: TRBV15
CDR3 length: 16
clone size: .
CDR3 DNA: TGTGCCACCAGCAGGCTGGGCCTAGCGGGGGGGAATGAGCAGTTCTTC
CDR3 protein: CATSRLGLAGGNEQFF

J gene: TRBJ2-2
D gene: .
V gene: TRBV15
CDR3 length: 18
clone size: .
CDR3 DNA: TGTGCCACCAACAGAGATTCAATGACAGGTTCGGACACCGGGGAGCTGTTTTTT
CDR3 protein: CATNRDSMTGSDTGELFF

J gene: TRBJ1-2
D gene: TRBD1
V gene: TRBV5-5
CDR3 length: 18
clone size: .
CDR3 DNA: TGTGCCAGCAGCTTGAAGGAAATACGCACAGGGGGCACTTATGGCTACACCTTC
CDR3 protein: CASSLKEIRTGGTYGYTF

J gene: TRBJ2-4
D gene: TRBD1
V gene: TRBV6-5
CDR3 length: 14
clone size: .
CDR3 DNA: TGTGCCAGCACTCCCCCGGGACAGGGGAACATTCAGTACTTC
CDR3 protein: CASTPPGQGNIQYF